This T cell receptor (beta chain) was captured by sequencing in a study of blood T cell repertoires in COVID-19 (dated by TCRdb to about 2020). Regarding the study in general: The collaborator samples originated in the United States, Italy and Spain and spanned the acute and convalescent phases of COVID-19. Samples were obtained from the ongoing ImmuneRACE study (first 160 participants) and from 1,254 subjects provided by 6 global collaborators. A de-identified subject ID, COVID-19 status, age in years and sex were almost always included in the sample metadata. A freely available public database, intended as a resource for researchers studying the immune response to SARS-CoV-2, is where the repertoires were released. The dataset comprised deeply sampled blood TCRbeta repertoires from subjects exposed to, actively infected with, or recovered from COVID-19. Where available, HLA class I and class II types were obtained from metadata supplied by the sample provider rather than from assay-based typing. The prospective study material was composed of cDNA or gDNA derived from T cells, B-cell-depleted T cells, or PBMCs. Overall study outcomes, separate from this receptor: Clinical and demographic metadata were provided uncurated, with the amount varying by source and participant.

The immunoSEQ Assay, a bias-controlled multiplex PCR, was used to amplify TCRbeta CDR3 regions from genomic DNA. Turning to the authors' computational methods: The number of nucleated cells in each sample was estimated from the amplification of reference gene primers within the assay. To quantify the absolute abundance of each unique TCRbeta CDR3 rearrangement, sequence reads were collapsed and filtered. For each sample, productive Simpson clonality was calculated as the square root of Simpson's diversity index over productive rearrangements. What TCRdb holds here is the immuneACCESS table cut down to in-frame rearrangements. Part of the clones is not present; checked against another copy, under half of the missing clones reflect an unresolved V gene, and the others are unexplained. V and J calls and clone size are copied from that table; D and trimming were computed from the DNA. The table for this sample lists fewer than 120,000 clones; 76% of them were counted only once. Jointly, the top ten make up 3% to 4.5% of the sample.

Points on this clone: What this receptor recognizes is not known. No much larger clone is present one base from it, and per-base qualities are unavailable.

The collaborating institutions used their own protocols to collect whole blood in K2EDTA tubes. For TCRbeta analysis, collaborators shipped samples as frozen whole blood, isolated PBMCs, or DNA extracted from either of those sample types. The CDR3 runs 15 amino acids, cysteine and phenylalanine included. The retained sequence is limited to the CDR3, 45 bases, with the frame set at the first base. V and J are truncated by 1 base and 8 bases respectively, leaving an intervening sequence of 20 bases. According to the germline V gene (reference sequence), CDR1 reads GTSNPN and CDR2 reads SVGIG. The chain employs TRBV30 and TRBJ2-5; the D gene is perhaps TRBD2, from 8 matching bases. The TCR originated in a woman older than 75 with acute or convalescent COVID-19. Sequencing input: peripheral blood. The CDR3 reads as follows: CAWSGLAISGGTQYF. The nucleotide sequence is TGTGCCTGGAGTGGACTAGCGATTTCAGGGGGAACCCAGTACTTC. With the portions outside the CDR3 filled from the reference TRBV30 and TRBJ2-5 genes, the complete variable region becomes SQTIHQWPATLVQPVGSPLSLECTVEGTSNPNLYWYRQAAGRGLQLLFYSVGIGQISSEVPQNLSASRPQDRQFILSSKKLLLSDSGFYLCAWSGLAISGGTQYFGPGTRLLVL.